These T cell receptor beta chains were read from a single sample in a study of cytomegalovirus exposure and HLA in healthy donors. Clones were read by immunoSEQ multiplex PCR, and TCRdb kept only the in-frame ones, dropping some. The profile shows about 120,000 clones, over 50% of them singletons. The sequenced material came from PBMCs. The receptors come from a woman aged 40 to 50 in good health and CMV-seropositive. Both conserved end residues are part of each CDR3. The order of the fields is J gene, clone size, D gene, V gene, CDR3 DNA, CDR3 protein. D genes are given only for firm matches. Where a row states a size, it is once, few, many or the class of an expanded clone; other rows omit it.

>TRBJ1-4|-|-|TRBV29-1
TGCAGCGTCCCGTCTGCAACTAATGAAAAACTGTTTTTT
CSVPSATNEKLFF
>TRBJ2-7|few|TRBD2|TRBV7-9
TGTGCCAGCAGCCCAACTAGCGGGAGGACTTGGGAGCAGTACTTC
CASSPTSGRTWEQYF
>TRBJ2-3|-|-|TRBV29-1
TGCACCGTTCAGGGGTGTGGCAGCACAGATACGCAGTATTTT
CTVQGCGSTDTQYF
>TRBJ2-5|-|-|TRBV5-8
TGTGCCAGCAGCTTCCAGCGGTCCGGTGTTCCGCACTTC
CASSFQRSGVPHF
>TRBJ2-2|-|-|TRBV9
TGTGCCAGCAGCTCAAGTTCTCGGGGGAACAGGGGGAACACCGGGGAGCTGTTTTTT
CASSSSSRGNRGNTGELFF
>TRBJ1-6|-|TRBD1|TRBV7-4
TGTGCCCGGAAAGGTTACTTCCGGGACAGAGATGTTAATTCACCCCTCCACTTT
CARKGYFRDRDVNSPLHF
>TRBJ2-3|once|-|TRBV7-9
TGTTCCAGCAAAGCCACTAGCACAGATACGCAGTATTTT
CSSKATSTDTQYF
>TRBJ1-6|-|TRBD1|TRBV5-4
TGTGCCAGCAGCCGGGAGACAGGGGCCTCACCCCTCCACTTT
CASSRETGASPLHF
>TRBJ2-1|few|-|TRBV6-6
TGTGCCAGCAGTCTAGGGGGAAATGAGCAGTTCTTC
CASSLGGNEQFF
>TRBJ2-1|-|TRBD2|TRBV28
TGTGCCAGCAGTTTAGGGGGGGAGGGCTTCTACAATGAGCAGTTCTTC
CASSLGGEGFYNEQFF
>TRBJ2-7|-|TRBD1|TRBV7-9
TGTGCCAGCAGCTTACAGGGGGACTACGAGCAGTACTTC
CASSLQGDYEQYF
>TRBJ1-2|few|TRBD1|TRBV2
TGTGCCAGCCAGGGGGACTATGGCTACACCTTC
CASQGDYGYTF
>TRBJ2-7|once|TRBD2|TRBV7-9
TGTGCCAGCAGCTCCCTAATAGCGGGCCTCTCGCACGAGCAGTACTTC
CASSSLIAGLSHEQYF
>TRBJ1-2|-|-|TRBV6-5
TGTGCCAGCAGGGACAGAGGCGGCTACACCTTC
CASRDRGGYTF
>TRBJ2-7|-|-|TRBV2
TGTGCCAGCGGTGAGGACTTCTACGAGCAGTACTTC
CASGEDFYEQYF
>TRBJ1-2|-|-|TRBV11-3
TGTGCCAGCAGCTCTAGATGGACTCATGGCTACACCTTC
CASSSRWTHGYTF
>TRBJ2-1|-|-|TRBV6-1
TGTGCCAGCCGTCCCACAGGGTTCCACAATGAGCAGTTCTTC
CASRPTGFHNEQFF
>TRBJ2-7|-|TRBD1|TRBV2
TGTGCCAGCAGTAGACAGGGGGCCCTATACGAGCAGTACTTC
CASSRQGALYEQYF
>TRBJ2-7|-|TRBD1|TRBV6-1
TGTGCCAGCAGTGTCCCCCGGGACAGCTACGAGCAGTACTTC
CASSVPRDSYEQYF
>TRBJ2-5|-|TRBD1|TRBV5-8
TGTGCCAGCAGCTCGGGACAGGGGAGGGAGACCCAGTACTTC
CASSSGQGRETQYF
>TRBJ1-3|-|-|TRBV6-5
TGTGCCAGCAGGTCCCCGGAGGCGAGGGGAAACACCATATATTTT
CASRSPEARGNTIYF
>TRBJ1-2|once|-|TRBV7-2
TGTGCCAGCAGCTTAGGTGCAGGTTTTTATGGCTACACCTTC
CASSLGAGFYGYTF
>TRBJ2-7|-|TRBD1|TRBV5-1
TGCGCCAGCAGCTTGCCCGTAAACCAACAGGGGCACAGGGTTACCTACGAGCAGTGCTTC
CASSLPVNQQGHRVTYEQCF
>TRBJ2-3|-|TRBD2|TRBV4-1
TGCGCCAGCAGCCAAACGGCGGGAGGTCGAACAGATACGCAGTATTTT
CASSQTAGGRTDTQYF
>TRBJ1-2|few|-|TRBV6-5
TGTGCCAGCAGCCCAGGTGGGAGATCTAACTATGGCTACACCTTC
CASSPGGRSNYGYTF
>TRBJ2-7|few|TRBD1|TRBV15
TGTGCCACCAGCAGAGGCCGTAGGGGACAGCCGAGGGACTACGAGCAGTACTTC
CATSRGRRGQPRDYEQYF
>TRBJ1-1|once|-|TRBV5-1
TGCGCCAGCAGCTTCGGACAAACGAACACTGAAGCTTTCTTT
CASSFGQTNTEAFF
>TRBJ2-3|many|TRBD2|TRBV19
TGTGCCAGTAGTATCCCCCGAAGTCGGGGGGTATATACGCAGTATTTT
CASSIPRSRGVYTQYF
>TRBJ1-2|few|-|TRBV27
TGTGCCAGCAGAAAGGTGTCGGGGGGCACTGGCTACACCTTC
CASRKVSGGTGYTF
>TRBJ1-2|-|TRBD1|TRBV6-5
TGTGCCAGCCAGGGGGTCTATGGCTACCCCTTC
CASQGVYGYPF
>TRBJ2-1|once|-|TRBV4-1
TGCGCCAGCAGCCAAGGGCCGTACAATGAGCAGTTCTTC
CASSQGPYNEQFF
>TRBJ2-2|many|TRBD1|TRBV6-4
TGTGCCAGCAGTGGGGACAGGGACACCGGGGAGCTGTTTTTT
CASSGDRDTGELFF
>TRBJ1-1|-|-|TRBV9
TGTGCCAGCAGCGTAGCTGGGGGCAGGCTGAACACTGAAGCTTTCTTT
CASSVAGGRLNTEAFF
>TRBJ2-7|few|-|TRBV15
TGTGCCACCAGCAGGGAGGGGCCGGCCAGCTCCTACGAGCAGTACTTC
CATSREGPASSYEQYF
>TRBJ2-7|-|TRBD2|TRBV5-1
TGCGCCAGCAGCTTGAAGGGACTAGCGGGGCGCGAGCAGTACTTC
CASSLKGLAGREQYF
>TRBJ1-4|few|TRBD1|TRBV19
TGTGCCAGTAGTATTACAGGGGGTCGAACTAATGAAAAACTGTTTTTT
CASSITGGRTNEKLFF
>TRBJ2-7|-|-|TRBV11-3
TGTGCCAGCAGCTTAATCCGTCCCTACGAGCAGTACTTC
CASSLIRPYEQYF
>TRBJ1-2|-|-|TRBV25-1
TGTGCCAGCAGCGCGGGGGGCAGCTATGGCTACACCTTC
CASSAGGSYGYTF
>TRBJ2-2|-|TRBD2|TRBV2
TGTGCCAGGAATGAGGCGGGGGGGACGAACACCGGGGAGCTGTTTTTT
CARNEAGGTNTGELFF
>TRBJ2-7|-|TRBD1|TRBV6-1
TGTGCCAGCAGCGGGACAGGGCTCTTCGAGCAGTACTTC
CASSGTGLFEQYF
>TRBJ2-2|few|-|TRBV2
TGTGCCGGGGCTGGGGGGAAAAGGACCGGGGAGCTGTTTTTT
CAGAGGKRTGELFF
>TRBJ1-1|-|-|TRBV27
TGTGCCAGCAGTTTCCTTACAGGGTTGGGCACTGAAGCTTTCTTT
CASSFLTGLGTEAFF
>TRBJ2-3|-|-|TRBV19
TGTGCCAGTACCCCGGACAGAAGCACAGATACGCAGTATTTT
CASTPDRSTDTQYF
>TRBJ2-5|-|TRBD1|TRBV15
TGTGCCACCAGCGGGATACCGGGACAGGGCCTTATGATGGAGACCCAGTACTTC
CATSGIPGQGLMMETQYF
>TRBJ2-7|-|TRBD2|TRBV6-1
TGTGCCAGCAGTGATCCTAGCGGGTCCGCTTACGAGCAGTACTTC
CASSDPSGSAYEQYF
>TRBJ2-1|few|-|TRBV4-1
TGCGCCAGCAGCCTAACGACTAGTTCCTACAATGAGCAGTTCTTC
CASSLTTSSYNEQFF
>TRBJ2-5|-|-|TRBV7-7
TGTGCTAGCAGCTCAGGCGGGGAAGAGACCCAGTACTTC
CASSSGGEETQYF
>TRBJ1-5|-|TRBD1|TRBV6-5
TGTGCCAGCAGTAGGCCAGGGGGGTCCCAGCATTTT
CASSRPGGSQHF
>TRBJ2-7|-|TRBD2|TRBV19
TGTGCCAGTAGCGCGACTAGCGGGAGGGCCTGGGCCGAGCAGTACTTC
CASSATSGRAWAEQYF
>TRBJ1-4|-|-|TRBV4-1
TGCGCCAGCAGCCAAGACACAGGGACGAATGAAAAACTGTTTTTT
CASSQDTGTNEKLFF
>TRBJ2-1|few|-|TRBV29-1
TGCAGCGTTGACTGGGGGCGCAATGAGCAGTTCTTC
CSVDWGRNEQFF
>TRBJ2-5|few|TRBD1|TRBV7-3
TGTGCCAGCAGCTTAGGCCGGACAGGGGTCCAAGAGACCCAGTACTTC
CASSLGRTGVQETQYF
>TRBJ2-3|-|-|TRBV9
TGTGCCAGCAGCGTAGGGGCTTTGCCTAGCACAGATACGCAGTATTTT
CASSVGALPSTDTQYF
>TRBJ1-2|-|-|TRBV6-1
TGTGCCAGCAGCTTAGTAGATTATGGCTACACCTTC
CASSLVDYGYTF
>TRBJ1-5|-|TRBD1|TRBV27
TGTGCCAGCAGTTTAGTCGGACAGGGGGATAGACAGCCCCAGCATTTT
CASSLVGQGDRQPQHF